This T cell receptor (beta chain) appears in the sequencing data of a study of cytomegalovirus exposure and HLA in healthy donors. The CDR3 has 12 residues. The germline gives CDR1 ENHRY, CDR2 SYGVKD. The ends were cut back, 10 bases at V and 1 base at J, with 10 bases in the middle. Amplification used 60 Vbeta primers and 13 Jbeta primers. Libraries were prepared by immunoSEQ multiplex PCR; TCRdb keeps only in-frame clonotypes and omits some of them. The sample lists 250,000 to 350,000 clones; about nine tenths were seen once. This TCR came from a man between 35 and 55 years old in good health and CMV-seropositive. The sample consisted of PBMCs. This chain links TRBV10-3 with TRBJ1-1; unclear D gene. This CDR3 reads CATQRGNTEAFF. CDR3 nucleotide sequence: TGTGCCACCCAGAGAGGGAACACTGAAGCTTTCTTT.